This T cell receptor (beta chain) was identified during a study of T-cell reconstitution after alpha-beta-depleted transplantation in children. Findings and limits, study-wide: One year post-transplant, T-cell counts and diversity were largely derived from T cells produced anew. The study reportedly traced alpha-beta T cells about two months after transplant to several hundred expanded graft clones.

V was clipped by 4 bases and J by 2 bases; unmatched bases: 9. This CDR3 spans 16 amino acids. Germline values: CDR1 LGHNA, CDR2 YSLEER. This clonotype has only a few counts. Its antigen is undetermined. Preparation of the TCRbeta library was carried out with unique molecular identifiers. TCRdb reprocessed the PCR reads via MiXCR and lists one record per CDR3 protein. Counted here are more than 300,000 distinct CDR3 sequences, about 17% occurring once; the ten biggest clones make up 35% to 50%. This specimen consisted of PBMCs, mostly from graft donor cells, obtained 360 days after TCRalphabeta/CD19-depleted stem cell transplant. The V call is TRBV4-3, the J call TRBJ2-5, with TRBD1 matching 8 bases. The source is a male patient aged 2-15 years who had a stem cell transplant for acute lymphoblastic leukemia, so the T cells may come from the graft donor. The CDR3 region is CASSLDRGDQQETQYF. The CDR3 DNA is TGCGCCAGCAGCCTCGACAGGGGTGATCAACAAGAGACCCAGTACTTC.